These 24 T cell receptor beta chains came from one sample sequenced in a study of cytomegalovirus exposure and HLA in healthy donors. Researchers ran the PCR with 60 Vbeta and 13 Jbeta primers. Data came from immunoSEQ multiplex PCR; TCRdb stores just in-frame clones and leaves some out. This table holds about 140,000 clones, 79% found once. The sample taken for sequencing was PBMCs. The receptor source for this set is a man aged 18 to 30 in good health and CMV-seronegative.

The chain employs TRBV27 and TRBJ2-7; 9 positions agree with TRBD1. The CDR3 totals 15 residues. Germline CDR1 MNHEY, CDR2 SMNVEV (reference sequence). Unmatched junction bases numbered 7, after V lost 4 bases and J lost 3 bases. The DNA for the CDR3 is TGTGCCAGCAGTTCATACCGGGACAGGGACTACGAGCAGTACTTC. Its translation: CASSSYRDRDYEQYF.

The CDR3 protein is CASSEQGNTEAFF. The CDR3 bases are TGTGCCAGCAGTGAACAGGGGAACACTGAAGCTTTCTTT. This rearrangement joins TRBV11-2 to TRBJ1-1; D perhaps matches TRBD1 (6 bases). Trimming pared 6 bases from V and 1 base from J, leaving 9 bases between. CDR3 length: 13 residues. Germline V lookup: CDR1 SGHAT, CDR2 FQNNGV.

The chain couples TRBV29-1 to TRBJ2-3, with TRBD1 matching over 10 bases. CDR1 SQVTM and CDR2 ANQGSEA come from the germline V gene. This CDR3 has 14 residues. V dropped 5 bases and J dropped 4; count of bases not matched to a gene: 6. CDR3 in DNA: TGCAGCGTTAATGACAGGGGGCCGGCAGATACGCAGTATTTT. Its translation is CSVNDRGPADTQYF.

This clone was observed once. This rearrangement joins TRBV19 to TRBJ2-7; D gene unclear. Germline CDR1 LNHDA, CDR2 SQIVND (reference sequence). V dropped 0 bases and J dropped 2 bases, with 5 bases sitting between them. The CDR3 is 13 amino acids. As DNA, the CDR3 is TGTGCCAGTAGTATAGACCCGGCCTACGAGCAGTACTTC. Translated, it gives CASSIDPAYEQYF.

The chain employs TRBV10-3 and TRBJ2-5; D is possibly TRBD1 (6 bases). This CDR3 spans 14 amino acids. Germline CDR1 reads ENHRY; CDR2 reads SYGVKD. Trimming left V 6 bases short and J 3 bases short, with 14 bases between. CDR3 sequence: CAIRSGDKEETQYF. The CDR3 DNA reads TGTGCCATCAGATCAGGGGATAAGGAAGAGACCCAGTACTTC.

The CDR3 loop reads CASSIAGNEQFF. In DNA, the CDR3 is TGTGCCAGCAGTATAGCGGGGAATGAGCAGTTCTTC. This rearrangement joins TRBV6-6 to TRBJ2-1; 8 nucleotides line up with TRBD2. The junction had 1 base not matched to a gene; V was cut back by 5 bases and J by 7 bases. Germline V CDR1 and CDR2: MNHNY, SVGAGI (reference sequence). The CDR3 extends over 12 amino acids.

The V call is TRBV7-9, the J call TRBJ1-1, with D possibly TRBD1 on 6 matching bases. Trimming removed 2 bases from V and 7 bases from J, with 11 bases in between. The CDR3 is 13 residues long. Germline lookup yields CDR1 SEHNR and CDR2 FQNEAQ (reference sequence). CDR3 sequence (DNA): TGTGCCAGCAGCTTAACTCGGACAGATGAAGCTTTCTTT. Protein sequence: CASSLTRTDEAFF. Filled out from reference TRBV7-9 and TRBJ1-1, the complete variable domain reads DTGVSQNPRHKITKRGQNVTFRCDPISEHNRLYWYRQTLGQGPEFLTYFQNEAQLEKSRLLSDRFSAERPKGSFSTLEIQRTEQGDSAMYLCASSLTRTDEAFFGQGTRLTVV.

The V gene is TRBV29-1, the J gene TRBJ1-1; D possibly corresponds to TRBD1 (5 bases). The CDR3 sequence is 13 residues long. V gave up 6 bases and J gave up 4 bases, with 15 bases separating them. In germline, CDR1 is SQVTM, CDR2 ANQGSEA. The CDR3 reads CSVDGGVFTEAFF. In DNA form, the CDR3 reads TGCAGCGTGGATGGGGGGGTGTTCACTGAAGCTTTCTTT.

V gene TRBV18 combines with J gene TRBJ1-6; D gene unclear. The germline V and J ends were trimmed by 3 bases and 0 bases, with 6 bases remaining between them. Germline V gene sequence: CDR1 KGHSH, CDR2 LQKENI. The CDR3 length is 15 residues. The CDR3 sequence is CASSPDISYNSPLHF. The CDR3 DNA reads TGTGCCAGCTCACCCGACATCTCCTATAATTCACCCCTCCACTTT.

The V and J genes are TRBV29-1 and TRBJ2-7; possible D gene TRBD1, 6 bases. V shed 6 bases and J shed 1 base, with 10 bases lying between them. CDR1 SQVTM and CDR2 ANQGSEA come from the germline V gene. The CDR3 is made up of 12 amino acids. CDR3 sequence: CSVVTGSYEQYF. The CDR3 DNA is TGCAGCGTGGTGACAGGTTCCTACGAGCAGTACTTC.

This chain links TRBV11-2 with TRBJ1-4; D is possibly TRBD1 (6 bases). CDR3 length: 12 amino acids. V lost 5 bases, J lost 10 bases, and 11 bases lay in between. Germline V gene lookup returns CDR1 SGHAT and CDR2 FQNNGV. The CDR3 nucleotides read TGTGCCAGCAGCCCCACAGGGAGAAAACTGTTTTTT. This codes for CASSPTGRKLFF.

This chain joins TRBV5-4 and TRBJ2-4, with TRBD1 matching 7 bases. The length of the CDR3 is 17 residues. Germline trimming cut 4 bases from V and 4 bases from J; bases unmatched to any gene: 14. The germline gives CDR1 SGHNT, CDR2 YYREEE (reference sequence). As DNA, the CDR3 is TGTGCCAGCAGCATACGAACCGGGACAGTCTTAAAAAACATTCAGTACTTC. Its translation: CASSIRTGTVLKNIQYF.

This rearrangement joins TRBV5-6 to TRBJ2-4, with 8 positions matching TRBD1. With V trimmed by 1 base and J by 3 bases, 6 bases remained unmatched. Germline V gene sequence: CDR1 SGHDT, CDR2 YYEEEE. The CDR3 has 16 amino acids. The CDR3 reads CASSLPQGASKNIQYF. CDR3 DNA: TGTGCCAGCAGCTTGCCCCAGGGGGCGAGCAAAAACATTCAGTACTTC.

V is TRBV4-1 and J is TRBJ1-1, with a possible D match to TRBD1 (5 bases). Trimming pared 1 base from V and 6 bases from J, leaving 9 bases between. CDR1 and CDR2 (germline): MGHRA, YSYEKL. This CDR3 comprises 13 residues. The CDR3 nucleotides are TGCGCCAGCAGCCAAGTGGGGCGCGCTGAAGCTTTCTTT. It yields the protein CASSQVGRAEAFF.

This clone came up a few times. The V gene is TRBV19, the J gene TRBJ2-2, with 7 bases lining up with TRBD1. The trim removed 6 bases at V and 0 bases at J, leaving 7 bases unmatched. CDR1 LNHDA and CDR2 SQIVND come from the germline V gene (reference sequence). The CDR3 is made up of 16 amino acids. The CDR3 DNA reads TGTGCCAGTAGCGTGACAGGGTGGCCGAACACCGGGGAGCTGTTTTTT. Its protein product is CASSVTGWPNTGELFF.

The rearrangement uses TRBV6-1 and TRBJ2-3, with D possibly matching TRBD2 (5 bases). Trimming cost V 2 bases and J 11 bases, with 20 bases left between them. The CDR3 has 15 residues. CDR1 is MNHNS, CDR2 SASEGT, per germline. CDR3 sequence (DNA): TGTGCCAGCAGTGAAAGGAGGCAGTCGAAAAGGGAGCAGTATTTT. The encoded protein is CASSERRQSKREQYF.

The chain joins TRBV5-6 to TRBJ2-1; 8 bases are shared with TRBD2. After removal of 4 bases from V and 4 bases from J, the junction contained 10 bases not matched to a gene. CDR1 is SGHDT and CDR2 is YYEEEE in the germline V gene. This CDR3 has 16 amino acids. CDR3 in amino acids: CASSPKRGTTYNEQFF. CDR3 bases: TGTGCCAGCAGCCCAAAGCGGGGGACGACATACAATGAGCAGTTCTTC.

The chain links TRBV29-1 to TRBJ2-7, with 7 positions matching TRBD2. Germline loops: CDR1 SQVTM, CDR2 ANQGSEA. This CDR3 region has 12 residues. V shed 3 bases, J shed 3 bases, and the junction held 2 bases outside the gene matches. Here the CDR3 reads CSVDGGNYEQYF. For the CDR3, the DNA is TGCAGCGTTGACGGGGGGAACTACGAGCAGTACTTC.

As for this clone: The junction shows a germline mismatch at one end, possibly a read error. J is TRBJ1-1 and V is TRBV29-1; TRBD1 is a possible D gene (5 bases). The CDR3 extends over 11 amino acids. CDR1 is SQVTM, CDR2 ANQGSEA, per germline. CDR3 region: CSVSGRAEAFF. The CDR3 DNA is TGCAGCGTTTCTGGCAGGGCTGAGGCTTTCTTT.

This clone was counted a single time. The chain couples TRBV5-4 to TRBJ1-2; maybe TRBD1 (6 bases). V dropped 3 bases and J dropped 4 bases, with 19 bases sitting between them. CDR3 length equals 16 residues. The germline CDR1 and CDR2 sequences are SGHNT and YYREEE (reference sequence). DNA of the CDR3: TGTGCCAGCAGCTCATATGACAGGCACCTCAGCTATGGCTACACCTTC. Protein product: CASSSYDRHLSYGYTF.

This clone was observed a few times. Here the CDR3 reads CASRQGQGYTEAFF. Here the CDR3 DNA reads TGTGCCAGCAGGCAGGGACAGGGATACACTGAAGCTTTCTTT. The V call is TRBV6-5, the J call TRBJ1-1, with 9 bases identical to TRBD1. The CDR3 is 14 amino acids. With V trimmed by 6 bases and J by 3 bases, 5 bases remained unmatched. Looked up from germline, CDR1 is MNHEY and CDR2 is SVGAGI.

The chain carries TRBV7-2 and TRBJ1-1; D remains unclear. Trimming removed 1 base at V and 3 bases at J, with 6 bases between. CDR3 length: 13 amino acids. Germline CDR1 reads SGHTA; CDR2 reads FQGNSA. CDR3 DNA sequence: TGTGCCAGCAGCTTAGTCCGGGACACTGAAGCTTTCTTT. It is translated as CASSLVRDTEAFF.

This chain uses TRBV5-8 with TRBJ2-3, with 7 bases that match TRBD1. The CDR3 covers 17 residues. V lost 4 bases, J lost 4 bases, and 15 bases stayed unmatched. Germline V lookup: CDR1 SGHTS, CDR2 YDEGEE. CDR3 DNA: TGTGCCAGCAGCCGCGGAGTCTGGACAGGAGAATCAGATACGCAGTATTTT. Protein: CASSRGVWTGESDTQYF.

V is TRBV30 and J is TRBJ2-2, with a tentative D call TRBD1 (6 bases). Trimming removed 2 bases from V and 3 bases from J, with 13 bases in between. This CDR3 comprises 15 residues. Germline-derived CDR1 and CDR2 are GTSNPN and SVGIG (reference sequence). This CDR3 reads CAWSKVTGHTGELFF. In DNA, the CDR3 is TGTGCCTGGAGTAAAGTGACAGGTCACACCGGGGAGCTGTTTTTT.